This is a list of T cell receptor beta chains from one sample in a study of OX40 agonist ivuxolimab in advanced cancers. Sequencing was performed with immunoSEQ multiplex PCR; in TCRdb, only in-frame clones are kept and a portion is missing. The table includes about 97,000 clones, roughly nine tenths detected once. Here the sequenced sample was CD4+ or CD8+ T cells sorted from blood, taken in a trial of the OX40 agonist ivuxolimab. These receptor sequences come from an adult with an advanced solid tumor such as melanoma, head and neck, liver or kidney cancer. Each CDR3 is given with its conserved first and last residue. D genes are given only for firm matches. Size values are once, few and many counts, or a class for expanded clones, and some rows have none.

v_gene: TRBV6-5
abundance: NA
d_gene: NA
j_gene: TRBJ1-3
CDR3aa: CASSYSSGTGNTIYF
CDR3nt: TGTGCCAGCAGTTACTCATCCGGAACTGGAAACACCATATATTTT

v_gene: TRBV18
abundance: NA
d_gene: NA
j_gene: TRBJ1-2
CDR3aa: CASSPQGSDYTF
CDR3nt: TGTGCCAGCTCACCACAGGGGAGCGACTACACCTTC

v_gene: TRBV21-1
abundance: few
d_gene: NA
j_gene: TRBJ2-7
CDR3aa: CASSVPRRYPLTEQYF
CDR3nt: TGTGCCAGCAGCGTCCCGAGGCGCTACCCACTTACCGAGCAGTACTTC

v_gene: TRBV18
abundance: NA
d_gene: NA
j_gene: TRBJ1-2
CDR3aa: CASSPPRERVYGYTF
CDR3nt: TGTGCCAGCTCACCACCGAGGGAGAGGGTCTATGGCTACACCTTC

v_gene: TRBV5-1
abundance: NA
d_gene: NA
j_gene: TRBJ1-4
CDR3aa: CASSLGGGEKLFF
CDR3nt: TGCGCCAGCAGCCTCGGTGGAGGGGAAAAACTGTTTTTT

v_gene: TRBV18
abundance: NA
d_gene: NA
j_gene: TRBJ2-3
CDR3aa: CASSSTSTDTQYF
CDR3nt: TGTGCCAGCTCATCGACTAGCACAGATACGCAGTATTTT

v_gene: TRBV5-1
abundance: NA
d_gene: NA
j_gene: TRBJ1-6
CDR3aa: CASTPGSADGNSPLHF
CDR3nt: TGCGCCAGCACCCCGGGTTCAGCGGACGGAAATTCACCCCTCCACTTT

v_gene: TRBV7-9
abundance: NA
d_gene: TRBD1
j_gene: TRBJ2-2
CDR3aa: CASSRDSPWAGELFF
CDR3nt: TGTGCCAGCAGCCGGGACAGCCCCTGGGCCGGGGAGCTGTTTTTT

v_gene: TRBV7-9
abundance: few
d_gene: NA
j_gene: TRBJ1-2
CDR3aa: CASSLHYGYTF
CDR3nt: TGTGCCAGCAGCTTGCACTATGGCTACACCTTC

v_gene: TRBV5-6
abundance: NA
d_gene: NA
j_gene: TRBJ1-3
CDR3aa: CASSLTGSGNTIYF
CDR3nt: TGTGCCAGCAGCCTGACAGGTTCTGGAAACACCATATATTTT

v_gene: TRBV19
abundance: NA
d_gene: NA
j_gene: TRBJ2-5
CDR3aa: CASKSTGSPETQYF
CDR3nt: TGTGCCAGTAAGAGCACAGGATCCCCAGAGACCCAGTACTTC

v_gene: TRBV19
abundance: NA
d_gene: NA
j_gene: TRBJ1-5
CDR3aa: CASSILDQPQHF
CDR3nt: TGTGCCAGTAGTATATTGGATCAGCCCCAGCATTTT

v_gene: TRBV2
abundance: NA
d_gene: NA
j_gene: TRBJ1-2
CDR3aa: CASTGTPRGGYTF
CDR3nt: TGTGCCAGCACCGGGACCCCAAGAGGTGGCTACACCTTC

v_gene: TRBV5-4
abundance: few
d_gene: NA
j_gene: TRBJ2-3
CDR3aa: CASSLERSTDTQYF
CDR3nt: TGTGCCAGCAGCTTGGAGCGATCCACAGATACGCAGTATTTT

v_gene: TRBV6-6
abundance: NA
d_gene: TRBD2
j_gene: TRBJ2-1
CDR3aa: CASRLGLASSYNEQFF
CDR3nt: TGTGCCAGCAGACTGGGACTAGCGAGCTCCTACAATGAGCAGTTCTTC

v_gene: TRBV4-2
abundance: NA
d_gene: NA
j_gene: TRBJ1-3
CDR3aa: CASSQVRSNLNTIYF
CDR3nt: TGTGCCAGCAGCCAAGTTAGGTCCAACCTAAACACCATATATTTT

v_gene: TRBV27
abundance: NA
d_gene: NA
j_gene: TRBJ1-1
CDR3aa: CASSPGTDYTEAFF
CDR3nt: TGTGCCAGCAGTCCTGGCACAGACTACACTGAAGCTTTCTTT

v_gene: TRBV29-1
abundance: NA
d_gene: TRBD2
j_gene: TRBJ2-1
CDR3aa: CSAGLAGGRFDEQFF
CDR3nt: TGCAGCGCCGGACTAGCGGGGGGTCGATTTGATGAGCAGTTCTTC

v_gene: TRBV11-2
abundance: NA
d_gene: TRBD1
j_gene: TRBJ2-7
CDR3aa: CASSFGQGLYYEQYF
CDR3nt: TGTGCCAGCAGCTTCGGACAGGGCCTTTACTACGAGCAGTACTTC

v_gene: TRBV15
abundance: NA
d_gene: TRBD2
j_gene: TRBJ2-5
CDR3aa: CATSRYGLAGAGETQYF
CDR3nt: TGTGCCACCAGCAGATATGGACTAGCGGGAGCCGGGGAGACCCAGTACTTC

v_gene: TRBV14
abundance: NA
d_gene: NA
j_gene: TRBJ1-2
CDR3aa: CASSQGFTSYGYTF
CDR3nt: TGTGCCAGCAGCCAAGGATTCACCTCCTATGGCTACACCTTC

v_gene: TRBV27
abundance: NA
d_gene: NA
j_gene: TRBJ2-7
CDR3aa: CASSVGLYYEQYF
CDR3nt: TGTGCCAGCAGTGTGGGACTGTACTACGAGCAGTACTTC

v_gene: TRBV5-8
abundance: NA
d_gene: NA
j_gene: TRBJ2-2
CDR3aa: CASSLPNTGELFF
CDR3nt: TGTGCCAGCAGCTTGCCTAACACCGGGGAGCTGTTTTTT

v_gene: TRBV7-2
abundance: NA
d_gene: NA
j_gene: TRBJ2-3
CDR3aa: CASSRFWDADTQYF
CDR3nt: TGTGCCAGCAGCCGTTTCTGGGATGCAGATACGCAGTATTTT

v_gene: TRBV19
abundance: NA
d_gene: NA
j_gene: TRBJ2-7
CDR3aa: CASSMPPSTKQYF
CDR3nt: TGTGCCAGTAGTATGCCCCCCTCTACGAAGCAGTACTTC

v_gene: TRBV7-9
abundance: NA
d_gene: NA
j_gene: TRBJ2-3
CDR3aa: CASSFRGLTQYF
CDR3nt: TGTGCCAGCAGCTTCCGGGGACTTACGCAGTATTTT

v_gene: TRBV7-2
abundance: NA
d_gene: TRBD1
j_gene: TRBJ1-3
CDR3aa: CASSTRTGLAGNTIYF
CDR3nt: TGTGCCAGCAGCACTCGGACAGGGTTAGCTGGAAACACCATATATTTT

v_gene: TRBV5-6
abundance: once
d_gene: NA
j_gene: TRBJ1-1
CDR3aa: CASSLDNTEAFF
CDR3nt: TGTGCCAGCAGCTTGGATAACACTGAAGCTTTCTTT

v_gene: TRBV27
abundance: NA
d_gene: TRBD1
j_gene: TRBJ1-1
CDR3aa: CASSLRDRAMNTEAFF
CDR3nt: TGTGCCAGCAGTTTAAGGGACAGGGCCATGAACACTGAAGCTTTCTTT

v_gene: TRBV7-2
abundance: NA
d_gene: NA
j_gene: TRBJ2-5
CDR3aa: CASSRVETQYF
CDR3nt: TGTGCCAGCAGCAGGGTAGAGACCCAGTACTTC

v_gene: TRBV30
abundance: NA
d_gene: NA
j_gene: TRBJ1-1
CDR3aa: CAWSVALSLAEAFF
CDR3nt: TGTGCCTGGAGTGTAGCTTTAAGTCTCGCCGAAGCTTTCTTT

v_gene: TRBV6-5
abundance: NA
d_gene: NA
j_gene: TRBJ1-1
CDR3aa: CASTGGSEAFF
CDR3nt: TGTGCCAGCACCGGCGGGTCTGAAGCTTTCTTT

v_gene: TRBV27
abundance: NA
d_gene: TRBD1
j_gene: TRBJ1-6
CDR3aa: CASSLEGAGNSPLHF
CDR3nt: TGTGCCAGCAGTTTAGAGGGGGCAGGGAATTCACCCCTCCACTTT

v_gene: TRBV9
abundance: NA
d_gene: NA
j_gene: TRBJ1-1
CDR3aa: CASSPGMNTEAFF
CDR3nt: TGTGCCAGCAGCCCCGGGATGAACACTGAAGCTTTCTTT

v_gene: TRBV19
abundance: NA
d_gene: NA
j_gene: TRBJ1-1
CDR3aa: CASNPIRGDYSEAFF
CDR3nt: TGTGCCAGTAACCCCATCAGGGGTGACTATTCTGAAGCTTTCTTT